These T cell receptor beta chains were read from a single sample in a study of T cell responses to AZD1222 COVID-19 vaccine. Using immunoSEQ multiplex PCR, the repertoire was profiled, and TCRdb retains in-frame clones only, with some absent. This table holds about 120,000 clones, over 75% found once. Sequences were derived from peripheral blood, sampled on day 0 of AZD1222 vaccination. All receptors come from an adult in good health. Each CDR3 is given with its conserved first and last residue. The D gene is left open where the match is weak. Size tells how often a clone was seen (once, few, many) or the class of an expanded clone, and some rows leave it out.

V: TRBV24-1
D: .
J: TRBJ1-5
size: few
CDR3: CATAGNSNQPQHF
DNA: TGTGCCACCGCAGGAAATAGCAATCAGCCCCAGCATTTT

V: TRBV6-5
D: .
J: TRBJ1-6
size: .
CDR3: CASSYNRGGGNSPLHF
DNA: TGTGCCAGCAGTTACAACCGGGGAGGTGGCAATTCACCCCTCCACTTT

V: TRBV7-9
D: .
J: TRBJ2-7
size: .
CDR3: CASSLGRSEQYF
DNA: TGTGCCAGCAGCTTAGGACGGTCTGAGCAGTACTTC

V: TRBV7-6
D: .
J: TRBJ2-2
size: .
CDR3: CASSLYLNTGELFF
DNA: TGTGCCAGCAGCCTATACCTGAACACCGGGGAGCTGTTTTTT

V: TRBV7-3
D: .
J: TRBJ2-1
size: .
CDR3: CASSPPKLMGNEQFF
DNA: TGTGCCAGCAGCCCGCCTAAATTGATGGGCAATGAGCAGTTCTTC

V: TRBV7-6
D: .
J: TRBJ2-3
size: .
CDR3: CASSPRTDTQYF
DNA: TGTGCCAGCAGCCCCCGGACAGATACGCAGTATTTT

V: TRBV6-2/TRBV6-3
D: .
J: TRBJ1-1
size: .
CDR3: CASSFYRVEAFF
DNA: TGTGCCAGCAGCTTTTACAGGGTGGAGGCTTTCTTT

V: TRBV6-5
D: TRBD1
J: TRBJ1-6
size: .
CDR3: CASIQGAYDSSPLHF
DNA: TGTGCCAGCATTCAGGGGGCGTACGATAGTTCACCCCTCCACTTT

V: TRBV15
D: TRBD1
J: TRBJ2-7
size: .
CDR3: CATSRSQGTYEQYF
DNA: TGTGCCACCAGCAGATCACAGGGGACCTACGAGCAGTACTTC

V: TRBV9
D: .
J: TRBJ1-1
size: few
CDR3: CASSVSEGTEAFF
DNA: TGTGCCAGCAGCGTAAGTGAGGGGACTGAAGCTTTCTTT

V: TRBV18
D: TRBD1
J: TRBJ2-3
size: .
CDR3: CASSLDPTGGVADTQYF
DNA: TGTGCCAGCTCACTCGATCCGACAGGGGGAGTGGCAGATACGCAGTATTTT

V: TRBV27
D: .
J: TRBJ2-2
size: .
CDR3: CASSSHRANTGELFF
DNA: TGTGCCAGCAGTTCCCACCGGGCGAACACCGGGGAGCTGTTTTTT

V: TRBV29-1
D: .
J: TRBJ1-1
size: .
CDR3: CSARGTLTAFF
DNA: TGCAGCGCCCGGGGTACCCTAACAGCTTTCTTT

V: TRBV11-2
D: .
J: TRBJ2-7
size: .
CDR3: CASSSLSRGLSYEQYF
DNA: TGTGCCAGCAGCTCGCTGAGCAGGGGACTTTCCTACGAGCAGTACTTC

V: TRBV3-1/TRBV3-2
D: .
J: TRBJ2-3
size: .
CDR3: CASSLLGGPTDTQYF
DNA: TGTGCCAGCAGCCTCCTAGGAGGGCCCACAGATACGCAGTATTTT

V: TRBV7-2
D: TRBD2
J: TRBJ2-1
size: .
CDR3: CASSFVAGGTYNEQFF
DNA: TGTGCCAGCAGCTTCGTAGCGGGGGGAACCTACAATGAGCAGTTCTTC

V: TRBV11-2
D: .
J: TRBJ2-7
size: .
CDR3: CASSPIQGSSYEQYF
DNA: TGTGCCAGCAGCCCGATTCAGGGAAGCTCCTACGAGCAGTACTTC

V: TRBV20-1
D: .
J: TRBJ1-5
size: .
CDR3: CSASPGGNQPQHF
DNA: TGCAGTGCTAGTCCCGGGGGGAATCAGCCCCAGCATTTT

V: TRBV5-6
D: TRBD1
J: TRBJ1-1
size: .
CDR3: CASSPTIHTGGGSTEAFF
DNA: TGTGCCAGCAGCCCGACCATCCACACAGGGGGCGGAAGCACTGAAGCTTTCTTT

V: TRBV7-3
D: .
J: TRBJ2-3
size: .
CDR3: CASSPGLGGDTQYF
DNA: TGTGCCAGCAGCCCCGGCCTGGGGGGAGATACGCAGTATTTT

V: TRBV7-7
D: .
J: TRBJ2-5
size: .
CDR3: CASSLIKGTQYF
DNA: TGTGCCAGCAGCTTAATAAAGGGGACCCAGTACTTC

V: TRBV27
D: .
J: TRBJ2-3
size: .
CDR3: CASSLGSSRVTDTQYF
DNA: TGTGCCAGCAGTTTAGGGTCCTCACGGGTAACAGATACGCAGTATTTT

V: TRBV30
D: TRBD1
J: TRBJ2-1
size: .
CDR3: CAWSQRETGLNEQFF
DNA: TGTGCCTGGAGTCAGAGGGAGACAGGGCTCAATGAGCAGTTCTTC

V: TRBV10-3
D: TRBD1
J: TRBJ2-5
size: once
CDR3: CAISQGQGAGPQYF
DNA: TGTGCCATCAGTCAGGGACAGGGGGCCGGCCCCCAGTACTTC

V: TRBV10-1
D: .
J: TRBJ1-2
size: .
CDR3: CATTGTRYGYTF
DNA: TGCGCCACCACCGGGACACGATATGGCTACACCTTC

V: TRBV19
D: TRBD1
J: TRBJ2-5
size: .
CDR3: CASSIGQGQGTQYF
DNA: TGTGCCAGTAGTATAGGACAGGGGCAGGGGACCCAGTACTTC

V: TRBV24-1
D: TRBD2
J: TRBJ2-7
size: .
CDR3: CATCRGRRTSGRGYEQYF
DNA: TGTGCCACTTGCCGGGGACGGCGGACTAGCGGGAGAGGATACGAGCAGTACTTC

V: TRBV30
D: .
J: TRBJ2-7
size: .
CDR3: CAWSVGHVYEQYF
DNA: TGTGCCTGGAGTGTAGGACATGTCTACGAGCAGTACTTC

V: TRBV4-3
D: .
J: TRBJ2-5
size: .
CDR3: CASSQDRGTQYF
DNA: TGCGCCAGCAGCCAAGATCGGGGGACCCAGTACTTC

V: TRBV6-5
D: .
J: TRBJ1-1
size: once
CDR3: CAEDPILQGRAFF
DNA: TGTGCCGAGGACCCCATTCTCCAGGGGCGAGCTTTCTTT

V: TRBV3-1/TRBV3-2
D: TRBD2
J: TRBJ2-7
size: .
CDR3: CASSPWDSGTPYEQYF
DNA: TGTGCCAGCAGCCCTTGGGATAGCGGGACCCCCTACGAGCAGTACTTC

V: TRBV6-5
D: TRBD2
J: TRBJ2-3
size: .
CDR3: CASSSTSHIFTDTQYF
DNA: TGTGCCAGCAGTTCGACTAGCCATATTTTCACAGATACGCAGTATTTT

V: TRBV4-3
D: .
J: TRBJ2-3
size: once
CDR3: CASSQARDGMEDTQYF
DNA: TGCGCCAGCAGCCAGGCCCGGGACGGCATGGAGGATACGCAGTATTTT

V: TRBV19
D: .
J: TRBJ2-1
size: .
CDR3: CASSGAPGNEQFF
DNA: TGTGCCAGTTCCGGGGCCCCTGGCAATGAGCAGTTCTTC

V: TRBV2
D: .
J: TRBJ1-4
size: .
CDR3: CASNGGQREKLFF
DNA: TGTGCCAGCAATGGGGGGCAACGGGAAAAACTGTTTTTT